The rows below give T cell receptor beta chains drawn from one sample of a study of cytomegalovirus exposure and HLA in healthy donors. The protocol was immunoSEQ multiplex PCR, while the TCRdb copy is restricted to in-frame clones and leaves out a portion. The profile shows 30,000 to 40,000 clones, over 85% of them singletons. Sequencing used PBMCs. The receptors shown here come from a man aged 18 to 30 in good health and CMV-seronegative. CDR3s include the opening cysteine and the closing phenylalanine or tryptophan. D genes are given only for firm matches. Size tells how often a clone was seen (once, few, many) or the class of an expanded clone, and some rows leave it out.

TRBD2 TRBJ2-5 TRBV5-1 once TGCGCCAGCAGCGTGGGGTCGCCGGGACTAGCGGGGATACAAGAGACCCAGTACTTC CASSVGSPGLAGIQETQYF
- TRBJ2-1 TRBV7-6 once TGTGCCAGCAGCCCTTCGGCGCAGGTACTTAATGAGCAGTTCTTC CASSPSAQVLNEQFF
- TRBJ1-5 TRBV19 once TGTGCCAGTAGTGGCGGGGACCTAGGGCAGCCCCAGCATTTT CASSGGDLGQPQHF
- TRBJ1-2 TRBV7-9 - TGTGCCAGCAGCCCAGGGGATATGGGCTACACCTTC CASSPGDMGYTF
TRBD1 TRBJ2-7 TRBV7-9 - TGTGCCAGCAGCTTGAGGGGGCTGTCCGAGCAGTACTTC CASSLRGLSEQYF
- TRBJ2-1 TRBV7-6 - TGTGCCAGCAGCTTAGATACGCGGGCTGAGCAGTTCTTC CASSLDTRAEQFF
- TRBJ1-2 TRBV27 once TGTGCCAGCAGCCGGGGGTCTGGCTACACCTTC CASSRGSGYTF
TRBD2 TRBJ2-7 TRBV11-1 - TGTGCCAGCAGCTTAGGGACTAGCGGGATTTACGAGCAGTACTTC CASSLGTSGIYEQYF
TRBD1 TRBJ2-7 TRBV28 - TGTGCCAGCAGTCGACAAACGGCCGGGACAGGGGCGGGACAGTACTTC CASSRQTAGTGAGQYF
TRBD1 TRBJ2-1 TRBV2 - TGTGCCGGAACAGGGGGCCCGGGAAATGAGCAGTTCTTC CAGTGGPGNEQFF
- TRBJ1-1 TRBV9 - TGTGCCAGCAGCGTAGCCCCAGGGGACACTGAAGCTTTCTTT CASSVAPGDTEAFF
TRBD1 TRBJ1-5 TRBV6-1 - TGTGCCAGCATCACAGGGGATCAGCCCCAGCATTTT CASITGDQPQHF
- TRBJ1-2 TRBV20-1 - TGCAGTGCTAGGGTATCCGGGGGCTACACCTTC CSARVSGGYTF
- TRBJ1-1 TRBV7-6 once TGTGCCAGCAGCCCATTCGGCGGGAACACTGAAGCTTTCTTT CASSPFGGNTEAFF
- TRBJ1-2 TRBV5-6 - TGTGCCAGCAGCTTGGAGGCGGGTCATGGCTACACCTTC CASSLEAGHGYTF
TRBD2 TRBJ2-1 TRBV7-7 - TGTGCTAGCAGCTTAGCGGGGAGGGATGAGCAGTTCTTC CASSLAGRDEQFF
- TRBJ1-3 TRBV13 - TGTGCCAGCAGCCGAAGGGGGGGGCCCTCTACCACTGGAAACACCATATATTTT CASSRRGGPSTTGNTIYF
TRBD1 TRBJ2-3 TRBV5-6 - TGTGCCAGCAGCTTGGCGGGGACAGGGACGCAGTATTTT CASSLAGTGTQYF
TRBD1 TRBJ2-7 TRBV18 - TGTGCCAGCTCACACAAGACAGGGCAGACCGGAACTTCCTACGAGCAGTACTTC CASSHKTGQTGTSYEQYF
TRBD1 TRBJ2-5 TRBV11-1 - TGTGCCAGCAGCTTACAGGGGGTACAAGAGACCCAGTACTTC CASSLQGVQETQYF
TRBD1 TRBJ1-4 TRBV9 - TGTGCCAGCAGCGTAGGAGGGACAGGGCGAGGTGAAAAACTGTTTTTT CASSVGGTGRGEKLFF
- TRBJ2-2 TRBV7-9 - TGTGCCAGCAGCCTCTTGAGGAGAGATGACACCGGGGAGCTGTTTTTT CASSLLRRDDTGELFF
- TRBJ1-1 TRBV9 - TGTGCCAGCAGCGGCGGGACTTTAGGGGCTGGCGTGACTTTCTTT CASSGGTLGAGVTFF
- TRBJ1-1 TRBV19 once TGTGCCACGTCGTTGGACGGGACTATAGAAGCTTTCTTT CATSLDGTIEAFF
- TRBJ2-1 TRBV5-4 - TGTGCCAGCAGCTTATCTAGCGAGCAGTTCTTC CASSLSSEQFF
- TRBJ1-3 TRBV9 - TGTGCCAGCAGCGCCCGGACAGTGGTTTCTGGAAACACCATATATTTT CASSARTVVSGNTIYF
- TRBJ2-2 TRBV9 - TGTGCCAGCAGCGCACCCCGGGGTACCGGGGAGCTGTTTTTT CASSAPRGTGELFF
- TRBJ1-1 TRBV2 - TGTGCCAGCACCGCCTTAACGGGCACTGAAGCTTTCTTT CASTALTGTEAFF
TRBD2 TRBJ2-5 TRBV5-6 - TGTGCCAGCAGCTGGAAGGGACTAGCGGGTCCACAAGAGACCCAGTACTTC CASSWKGLAGPQETQYF
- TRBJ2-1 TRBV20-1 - TGCAGTGCTAGATCGAATGAGCAGTTCTTC CSARSNEQFF
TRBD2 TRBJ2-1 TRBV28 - TGTGCCAGCAGTTTAGCGGGAGAGGGGCCCAATGAGCAGTTCTTC CASSLAGEGPNEQFF
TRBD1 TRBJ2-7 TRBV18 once TGTGCCAGCTCACTAGGGACAGAACCTTCCTACGAGCAGTACTTC CASSLGTEPSYEQYF
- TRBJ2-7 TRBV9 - TGTGCCAGCAGCGTAGACCCAGGGAAGATTTACGAGCAGTACTTC CASSVDPGKIYEQYF
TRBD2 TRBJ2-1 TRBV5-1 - TGCGCCAGCAGCTTGGCCGGGACTAGCAATGAGCAGTTCTTC CASSLAGTSNEQFF
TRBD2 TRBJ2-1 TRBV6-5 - TGTGCCAGCAGCTCCCTAGCGGGGACTCACAATGAGCAGTTCTTC CASSSLAGTHNEQFF
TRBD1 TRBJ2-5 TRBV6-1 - TGTGCCAGCAGTGGACACGGACAGGGGGAGACCCAGTACTTC CASSGHGQGETQYF